Shown below are 28 T cell receptor beta chains from a single sample sequenced in a study of beta chain features in type 1 diabetes. Sequenced material consisted of expressed TCRB transcripts (all of the isolated RNA was reverse transcribed). The assay was immunoSEQ multiplex PCR, and TCRdb's table has in-frame clones only and misses some. The table lists 200,000 to 250,000 clones, about a tenth of them singletons. Source material: central memory CD4+ T cells from blood. The source is a man aged 18 to 29 in good health.

This clone was seen only a few times. The genes are TRBV30 and TRBJ1-4; TRBD1 is a possible D gene (6 bases). The CDR3 runs 13 residues. CDR1 and CDR2 (germline): GTSNPN, SVGIG (reference sequence). V was pared by 3 bases and J by 10 bases, with 15 bases between. The CDR3 loop is CAWRGGMAGKLFF. CDR3 coding DNA: TGTGCCTGGAGGGGGGGCATGGCAGGAAAACTGTTTTTT.

This clone has a handful of counts. The gene calls are TRBV7-9 and TRBJ2-7; D unclear. The CDR3 totals 14 residues. V lost 5 bases, J lost 0 bases, and 11 bases lay in between. CDR1 is SEHNR, CDR2 FQNEAQ, per germline (reference sequence). CDR3 DNA: TGTGCCAGCAGCCGAAGTCCCTCCTCCTACGAGCAGTACTTC. Amino acid sequence: CASSRSPSSYEQYF. Using reference TRBV7-9 and TRBJ2-7 for the parts outside the CDR3, the full variable domain is DTGVSQNPRHKITKRGQNVTFRCDPISEHNRLYWYRQTLGQGPEFLTYFQNEAQLEKSRLLSDRFSAERPKGSFSTLEIQRTEQGDSAMYLCASSRSPSSYEQYFGPGTRLTVT.

This clone has just a few counts. The chain joins TRBV9 to TRBJ1-1; possibly TRBD1 for D (6 bases). The CDR3 runs to 15 residues. CDR1 SGDLS and CDR2 YYNGEE come from the germline V gene. V was trimmed by 2 bases and J by 1 base, leaving 12 bases between them. The CDR3 region has the DNA TGTGCCAGCAGCGTGGAGGGACACTCGAACACTGAAGCTTTCTTT. Translation: CASSVEGHSNTEAFF. Full variable domain (outside the CDR3, taken from reference TRBV9 and TRBJ1-1): DSGVTQTPKHLITATGQRVTLRCSPRSGDLSVYWYQQSLDQGLQFLIQYYNGEERAKGNILERFSAQQFPDLHSELNLSSLELGDSALYFCASSVEGHSNTEAFFGQGTRLTVV.

This chain uses TRBV7-4 with TRBJ2-7, with 8 bases that match TRBD1. Germline V gene sequence: CDR1 SGHVT, CDR2 SQSDAQ. V was clipped by 3 bases and J by 4 bases; unmatched bases: 5. This CDR3 comprises 14 residues. The chain's CDR3 is CASSLGQDPYEQYF. The DNA for the CDR3 is TGTGCCAGCAGCTTGGGACAGGACCCTTACGAGCAGTACTTC.

This clone has more than one count but fewer than ten. CDR3 protein: CASSVFHGGQETQYF. The CDR3 region has the DNA TGTGCCAGCAGCGTTTTTCATGGAGGTCAGGAGACCCAGTACTTC. The chain employs TRBV9 and TRBJ2-5; tentative D call: TRBD2 (5 bases). This CDR3 region has 15 residues. Germline values: CDR1 SGDLS, CDR2 YYNGEE. The V end was cut by 2 bases, the J end by 5 bases, with 16 bases between.

The gene calls are TRBV5-1 and TRBJ1-3, with a tentative D call TRBD1 (6 bases). The germline CDR1 and CDR2 sequences are SGHRS and YFSETQ. Trimming took off 0 bases at V and 0 bases at J, with 13 bases between the two ends. The length of the CDR3 is 17 residues. In nucleotides, the CDR3 is TGCGCCAGCAGCTTGGGCGACAGGACGAGCTCTGGAAACACCATATATTTT. This codes for CASSLGDRTSSGNTIYF.

This clone showed up many times. The chain links TRBV19 to TRBJ2-3, with 7 bases fitting TRBD1. V shed 4 bases and J 2 bases; nucleotides not matched to a gene: 6. CDR1 and CDR2 (germline): LNHDA, SQIVND (reference sequence). CDR3 length: 15 residues. CDR3 in DNA: TGTGCCAGTAGTACGGGACAGATTGACACAGATACGCAGTATTTT. Translation: CASSTGQIDTDTQYF.

In its sample, this clone was seen a few times. The chain carries TRBV7-8 and TRBJ2-1; the D gene is possibly TRBD2 (5 bases). Germline V gene sequence: CDR1 SGHVS, CDR2 FQNEAQ. The V end lost 5 bases, the J end lost 9 bases, and 14 bases lay between the germline ends. The CDR3 extends over 13 amino acids. For the CDR3, the DNA is TGTGCCAGCAGCCGAAATTGGGAGTCTGAGCAGTTCTTC. It is translated as CASSRNWESEQFF.

This sequence joins TRBV7-2 and TRBJ1-5; 8 positions match TRBD1. J lost 7 bases, V lost 1 base, and 12 bases had no gene match. The length of the CDR3 is 17 residues. CDR1 is SGHTA and CDR2 is FQGNSA in the germline V gene. The DNA for the CDR3 is TGTGCCAGCAGCTTAGTGGCAGGGGGCTCGGAGTTGCAGCCCCAGCATTTT. Protein: CASSLVAGGSELQPQHF.

Comment on this clone: A read error is possible here, since a much larger clone lies one base away. The CDR3 is CASSQGQGADTQYF. The CDR3 DNA reads as TGTGCCAGCAGCCAAGGACAGGGGGCAGATACGCAGTATTTT. This sequence joins TRBV11-1 and TRBJ2-3; 10 positions agree with TRBD1. The CDR3 extends over 14 amino acids. The trim removed 5 bases at V and 4 bases at J, leaving 3 bases unmatched. The germline gives CDR1 SGHAT, CDR2 FQDESV (reference sequence).

This sequence joins TRBV5-1 and TRBJ2-2, with unresolved D. The length of the CDR3 is 15 residues. Germline V gives CDR1 SGHRS, CDR2 YFSETQ. Trimming took off 0 bases at V and 1 base at J, with 7 bases between the two ends. The CDR3 DNA sequence: TGCGCCAGCAGCTTGGCCATTGGGAACACCGGGGAGCTGTTTTTT. Translating gives CASSLAIGNTGELFF. The entire variable domain, with the rest obtained from reference TRBV5-1 and TRBJ2-2, is as follows: KAGVTQTPRYLIKTRGQQVTLSCSPISGHRSVSWYQQTPGQGLQFLFEYFSETQRNKGNFPGRFSGRQFSNSRSEMNVSTLELGDSALYLCASSLAIGNTGELFFGEGSRLTVL.

With regard to this clone: A far larger clone is one nucleotide away, so this likely arose from a read error. The rearrangement joins TRBV10-3 to TRBJ2-5, with D hard to call. Germline V CDR1 and CDR2: ENHRY, SYGVKD. This CDR3 has 15 amino acids. The V gene lost 2 bases and the J gene lost 4 bases, with 14 bases spanning the gap. The DNA for the CDR3 is TGTGCCATCAGTGAGATAGGGATGTCGGGAGAGACCCAGTACTTC. Translated, it gives CAISEIGMSGETQYF.

This clone was observed a few times. The chain links TRBV2 to TRBJ2-5, with TRBD2 identical over 13 bases. V shed 1 base and J 4 bases; nucleotides not matched to a gene: 0. The germline CDR1 and CDR2 sequences are SNHLY and FYNNEI. The CDR3 sequence is 15 residues long. The CDR3 reads CASSEGLAGGETQYF. The CDR3 DNA follows: TGTGCCAGCAGTGAAGGACTAGCGGGAGGAGAGACCCAGTACTTC.

CDR3 in DNA: TGTGCCAGCTCACCCCAGGAGGGGACCGCTTTCTTT. Encoded protein: CASSPQEGTAFF. This chain uses TRBV18 with TRBJ1-1; D might be TRBD1 (5 bases). This CDR3 has 12 amino acids. Trimming shortened V by 3 bases and J by 11 bases, and 13 bases separated the two germline ends. CDR1 and CDR2 (germline): KGHSH, LQKENI.

In its sample, this clone was seen many times. V is TRBV29-1 and J is TRBJ2-7; D assignment may be TRBD1 or TRBD2 (5 bases each). The germline V gene has CDR1 SQVTM and CDR2 ANQGSEA. CDR3 size: 14 residues. V lost 1 base and J lost 4, with 14 bases in between. Here the CDR3 reads CSVEVNRDGYEQYF. The CDR3 DNA reads as TGCAGCGTTGAAGTCAACCGGGACGGGTACGAGCAGTACTTC.

This clone came up many times. J is TRBJ2-2 and V is TRBV7-9, with 10 bases identical to TRBD1. Germline values: CDR1 SEHNR, CDR2 FQNEAQ (reference sequence). Trimming removed 6 bases from V and 5 bases from J; junction bases left unmatched: 6. The CDR3 sequence is 15 residues long. The CDR3: CASSPGTGVTGELFF. Here the CDR3 DNA reads TGTGCCAGCAGTCCCGGGACAGGGGTGACCGGGGAGCTGTTTTTT.

This clone was picked up a small number of times. The V gene is TRBV2, the J gene TRBJ2-5; D unresolved. V was pared by 6 bases and J by 5 bases, with 13 bases between. The CDR3 runs 13 residues. The germline CDR1 and CDR2 sequences are SNHLY and FYNNEI. The CDR3 reads CASSSSGPETQYF. The CDR3 region has the DNA TGTGCCAGCAGCTCTAGTGGGCCGGAGACCCAGTACTTC.

The chain is built from TRBV4-1 and TRBJ2-4; D is unclear. Germline CDR1 reads MGHRA; CDR2 reads YSYEKL. V was cut by 2 bases and J by 8 bases, with 13 bases left in between. This CDR3 is 14 amino acids long. CDR3 amino acids: CASSQSERTDIQYF. The CDR3 bases are TGCGCCAGCAGCCAAAGCGAGCGAACGGACATTCAGTACTTC.

CDR3 sequence: CASSLLQQETQYF. CDR3 sequence (DNA): TGTGCCAGCAGCTTGCTACAGCAAGAGACCCAGTACTTC. The chain employs TRBV5-6 and TRBJ2-5; the D is unclear. Trimming stripped 1 base from V and 2 bases from J, with 6 bases between. CDR1 is SGHDT and CDR2 is YYEEEE in the germline V gene. CDR3 length: 13 amino acids.

The rearrangement joins TRBV28 to TRBJ2-7, with D tentatively TRBD2 (5 bases). CDR3 length equals 12 residues. V was cut by 8 bases and J by 3 bases, with 11 bases left in between. Germline loops: CDR1 MDHEN, CDR2 SYDVKM. CDR3 DNA sequence: TGTGCCAGCGAGGGTGGGGTCTACGAGCAGTACTTC. It encodes CASEGGVYEQYF.

The V call is TRBV6-5, the J call TRBJ1-2; D possibly corresponds to TRBD1 (6 bases). V lost 7 bases and J lost 4, with 10 bases in between. The CDR3 totals 12 residues. Germline assignment: CDR1 MNHEY and CDR2 SVGAGI. The CDR3 region is CASKQGTYGYTF. The CDR3 coding sequence is TGTGCCAGCAAGCAGGGGACCTATGGCTACACCTTC.

This chain joins TRBV6-5 and TRBJ1-1, with TRBD1 as a possible D gene (5 bases). The CDR3 has 14 residues. Looked up from germline, CDR1 is MNHEY and CDR2 is SVGAGI. V lost 2 bases, J lost 4 bases, and 11 bases lay in between. CDR3 residues: CASSYAQGGTEAFF. The CDR3 region has the DNA TGTGCCAGCAGTTACGCGCAGGGTGGCACTGAAGCTTTCTTT.

CDR3 DNA sequence: TGTGCCAGCAGCTCCTCGACTAGCGGCTACGAGCAGTACTTC. Translating gives CASSSSTSGYEQYF. The chain uses TRBV9 and TRBJ2-7, with TRBD2 identical over 9 bases. Germline V lookup: CDR1 SGDLS, CDR2 YYNGEE. The CDR3 spans 14 residues. J gave up 3 bases and V 4 bases, and 5 bases lay outside the gene matches.

In this sample, this clone turned up a few times. The rearrangement links TRBV18 to TRBJ2-5; D gene uncertain. V lost 1 base, J lost 0 bases, and 6 bases lay in between. This CDR3 contains 14 residues. CDR1 KGHSH and CDR2 LQKENI come from the germline V gene. The CDR3 spells CASSPRSYQETQYF. The CDR3, as DNA: TGTGCCAGCTCACCACGGTCATACCAAGAGACCCAGTACTTC.

This clone was observed a few times. The chain joins TRBV15 to TRBJ2-7; 7 positions agree with TRBD1. This CDR3 has 15 residues. Germline CDR1 reads LNHNV; CDR2 reads YYDKDF (reference sequence). Losses at the gene ends were 1 base for V and 3 bases for J; bases not matched to a gene: 6. CDR3 loop: CATSRGFGTDYEQYF. The CDR3 DNA sequence: TGTGCCACCAGCAGAGGGTTCGGGACAGACTACGAGCAGTACTTC. The whole variable domain, filled in from reference TRBV15 and TRBJ2-7, reads DAMVIQNPRYQVTQFGKPVTLSCSQTLNHNVMYWYQQKSSQAPKLLFHYYDKDFNNEADTPDNFQSRRPNTSFCFLDIRSPGLGDTAMYLCATSRGFGTDYEQYFGPGTRLTVT.

The chain combines TRBV19 with TRBJ1-5; TRBD1 might be the D (5 bases). Trimming removed 3 bases at V and 6 bases at J, with 15 bases between. There are 15 residues in the CDR3. Germline loops: CDR1 LNHDA, CDR2 SQIVND (reference sequence). The CDR3 region has the DNA TGTGCCAGTAGTATGGTGTCAGGGAGCGGTCAGCCCCAGCATTTT. Protein sequence: CASSMVSGSGQPQHF.

This chain links TRBV15 with TRBJ2-1; maybe TRBD2 (6 bases). Germline assignment: CDR1 LNHNV and CDR2 YYDKDF (reference sequence). CDR3 length equals 15 residues. V gave up 2 bases and J gave up 6 bases, with 14 bases separating them. As DNA, the CDR3 is TGTGCCACCAGCAGACGGGACTCACGGGTCAATGAGCAGTTCTTC. Amino acid sequence: CATSRRDSRVNEQFF.

This clone was observed a few times. A clone one base away is much larger, so this may be a read error. The rearrangement joins TRBV7-9 to TRBJ1-1; D gene unclear. V was clipped by 6 bases and J by 1 base, with 6 bases between them. The CDR3 is 12 amino acids. Germline CDR1 reads SEHNR; CDR2 reads FQNEAQ (reference sequence). The DNA of the CDR3 is TGTGCCAGCAGTCAGGCGAACACTGAAGCTTTCTTT. Its translation: CASSQANTEAFF.